The rows below give T cell receptor beta chains drawn from one sample of a study of human T cells and chemical hapten exposure. TCRdb itself ran the RACE reads through MiXCR, one entry per CDR3 protein. The data contain 84,000 or so distinct CDR3 sequences, about 9.4% of them singletons. This material consisted of whole blood, taken in connection with sensitization to the hapten diphenylcyclopropenone (DPC). These receptors all stem from a woman in her twenties or thirties with alopecia areata. Some clones in this sample may be carry-over from other donors' samples. CDR3s include the opening cysteine and the closing phenylalanine or tryptophan. Each record gives: clone size, J gene, V gene, D gene, CDR3 DNA, CDR3 protein. The D gene is left open where the match is weak. Size is omitted from some rows. Given values are once, few, many or a class for expanded clones.

>few|TRBJ2-1|TRBV12-3/TRBV12-4|NA
TGTGCCAGCAGTTGGGACCTGCCAAATGAGCAGTTCTTC
CASSWDLPNEQFF
>many|TRBJ2-5|TRBV7-9|NA
TGTGCCAGCAGCTTAGACGTAGAGACCCAGTACTTC
CASSLDVETQYF
>many|TRBJ2-2|TRBV5-4|NA
TGTGCCAGCAGCTTGGCCAGCAACACCGGGGAGCTGTTTTTT
CASSLASNTGELFF
>few|TRBJ1-5|TRBV3-1|NA
TGTGCCAGCAGCCAACTAGGGCATCAGCCCCAGCATTTT
CASSQLGHQPQHF
>many|TRBJ1-5|TRBV19|NA
TGTGCCAGTAGTCTGGCGCGGTTTAGCAATCAGCCCCAGCATTTT
CASSLARFSNQPQHF
>many|TRBJ2-2|TRBV18|NA
TGTGCCAGCTCACCAGGCAGGGCGAACACCGGGGAGCTGTTTTTT
CASSPGRANTGELFF
>many|TRBJ2-1|TRBV15|TRBD2
TGTGCCACCAGCCCATTGGGGCTAGCGGGAGACTATGAGCAGTTCTTC
CATSPLGLAGDYEQFF
>many|TRBJ2-1|TRBV29-1|NA
TGCAGCGTCGCTCCCGTCTACAATGAGCAGTTCTTC
CSVAPVYNEQFF
>many|TRBJ1-2|TRBV6-6|NA
TGTGCCAGCAGTTCCCTCGCCCACCGCCACTATGGCTACACCTTC
CASSSLAHRHYGYTF
>many|TRBJ1-1|TRBV10-3|NA
TGTGCCATCAGAGAAGTGGAGGGGGGCACTGAAGCTTTCTTT
CAIREVEGGTEAFF
>many|TRBJ2-1|TRBV11-2|TRBD2
TGTGCCAGCAGCTTTTCAGGACTAGCAAGCAATGAGCAGTTCTTC
CASSFSGLASNEQFF
>many|TRBJ1-5|TRBV28|NA
TGTGCCAGCAGTTTAATGGCCCGAACCGGCAATCAGCCCCAGCATTTT
CASSLMARTGNQPQHF
>many|TRBJ2-1|TRBV6-2/TRBV6-3|NA
TGTGCCAGCAGTTTCCCTAACCCCCGTAGTGATGAGCAGTTCTTC
CASSFPNPRSDEQFF
>NA|TRBJ2-2|TRBV20-1|TRBD2
TGCAGTGCAAAGATAGCGGGAGGGCCTATCGGGGAGCTGTTTTTT
CSAKIAGGPIGELFF
>NA|TRBJ2-2|TRBV6-6|TRBD2
TGTGCCAGCAGTTACTCAGCGGGGACGAACACCGGGGAGCTGTTTTTT
CASSYSAGTNTGELFF
>many|TRBJ1-1|TRBV18|NA
TGTGCCAGCGCCTTCAGGGAGACTGAAGCTTTCTTT
CASAFRETEAFF
>NA|TRBJ1-1|TRBV6-1|NA
TGTGCCAGCAGTGGACCCCAGGGCGGTGCTGAAGCTTTCTTT
CASSGPQGGAEAFF
>many|TRBJ2-2|TRBV10-3|TRBD2
TGTGCCATCAGAGGACTAGCGGGGGACGCGAACACCGGGGAGCTGTTTTTT
CAIRGLAGDANTGELFF
>many|TRBJ1-6|TRBV6-5|NA
TGTGCCAGCAGTGGGCGGACAGCCCGTAATTCACCCCTCCACTTT
CASSGRTARNSPLHF
>many|TRBJ1-1|TRBV28|TRBD1
TGTGCCAGCAGTTCCGGACAGGGGCGGACTGAAGCTTTCTTT
CASSSGQGRTEAFF
>NA|TRBJ1-1|TRBV20-1|NA
TGCAGTGCTAGGGCCGACAATGATGAAGCTTTCTTT
CSARADNDEAFF